This TCR beta chain is from a study of T cell changes during pregnancy in multiple sclerosis. The CDR3 has 13 amino acids. Clones were read by immunoSEQ multiplex PCR, and TCRdb kept only the in-frame ones, dropping some. The profile shows some 31,000 clones, 90% to 95% of them singletons. The TCR was taken from a female donor in good health, enrolled as a control in a pregnancy study. This sequence joins TRBV21-1 and TRBJ2-7; the table's TRBD2 call for D was not verified on the DNA. TRBV21-1 is an annotated pseudogene. This specimen was CD8+ T cells from peripheral blood mononuclear cells, taken in the second trimester of pregnancy. CDR3 sequence reads: CASSTAGFHEQYF. DNA for the CDR3: TGTGCCAGCAGCACCGCCGGGTTCCACGAGCAGTACTTC.